This is a list of T cell receptor beta chains from one sample in a study of PD-L1 blockade in urothelial cancer. Clones were sequenced by immunoSEQ multiplex PCR, and TCRdb holds only the in-frame ones, with some missing. The sample includes 70,000 to 75,000 clones, 85% to 90% of them seen just once. Sample: PBMCs, taken around atezolizumab (anti-PD-L1) treatment. These receptors were obtained from a man in his 70s with urothelial cancer. The conserved cysteine and the conserved F or W are not part of the CDR3 here.

j_call: TRBJ2-7
v_call: TRBV5-5
cdr3_aa: ASSLDPGQSTYEQY

j_call: TRBJ1-1
v_call: TRBV5-5
cdr3_aa: ASSWTGTGYEAF

j_call: TRBJ2-7
v_call: TRBV29-1
cdr3_aa: SVDQGANEQY

j_call: TRBJ2-5
v_call: TRBV14
cdr3_aa: ASSQDLAGAKTQY

j_call: TRBJ2-7
v_call: TRBV9
cdr3_aa: ASSVGTGGYPNEQY

j_call: TRBJ1-3
v_call: TRBV19
cdr3_aa: ASSATPRSRHGNTIY

j_call: TRBJ2-1
v_call: TRBV13
cdr3_aa: ASSPRGSSYNEQF

j_call: TRBJ1-3
v_call: TRBV6-1
cdr3_aa: ASSEQGALGNTIY

j_call: TRBJ2-7
v_call: TRBV6-4
cdr3_aa: ASSDTGSNEQY

j_call: TRBJ2-2
v_call: TRBV9
cdr3_aa: ASSVSRTEANTGELF

j_call: TRBJ1-1
v_call: TRBV5-1
cdr3_aa: ASSLTGPTEAF

j_call: TRBJ2-2
v_call: TRBV6-4
cdr3_aa: ASSERASGNTGELF

j_call: TRBJ1-1
v_call: TRBV27
cdr3_aa: ASSVRGENTEAF

j_call: TRBJ2-2
v_call: TRBV29-1
cdr3_aa: SVAGAGELF